A single sample is the source of the 13 T cell receptor beta chains below, sequenced in a study of cytomegalovirus exposure and HLA in healthy donors. This PCR relied on a set of 60 Vbeta primers and 13 Jbeta primers. TCRdb's copy holds only in-frame clones and misses some; the assay was immunoSEQ multiplex PCR. The sample comprises more than 150,000 clones, approximately 80% of which are singletons, and around 1.5% rests with the top ten. The source material was PBMCs. These receptors were taken from a man between 18 and 29 years old in good health and CMV-seronegative.

V is TRBV6-5 and J is TRBJ1-2; 7 bases are a match to TRBD1. V trimming: 5 bases; J trimming: 8 bases; junction bases outside the gene matches: 8. CDR1 MNHEY and CDR2 SVGAGI come from the germline V gene. This CDR3 spans 13 amino acids. In DNA, the CDR3 is TGTGCCAGCAGTCGGACAGGCTACAAGGGCTACACCTTC. Protein sequence: CASSRTGYKGYTF.

This clone came up a few times. The V and J genes are TRBV6-4 and TRBJ1-5; D is perhaps TRBD1 (5 bases). This CDR3 region has 16 residues. Germline assignment: CDR1 MRHNA and CDR2 SNTAGT. Trimming cost V 2 bases and J 7 bases, with 18 bases left between them. DNA for the CDR3: TGTGCCAGCAGTGACACGACCGGGACTGATCGGCAGCCCCAGCATTTT. Protein sequence: CASSDTTGTDRQPQHF.

This chain links TRBV7-8 with TRBJ1-2; 11 bases are shared with TRBD1. In germline, CDR1 is SGHVS, CDR2 FQNEAQ. The CDR3 is 15 amino acids. The V and J ends lost 5 bases and 8 bases, in that order; junction bases with no gene match: 10. The CDR3 DNA follows: TGTGCCAGCAGCCCAACCGGGACAGGGGGATCCGGCTACACCTTC. This encodes CASSPTGTGGSGYTF.

The J gene is TRBJ1-2, the V gene TRBV6-5; tentatively, D is TRBD1 (5 bases). Germline loops: CDR1 MNHEY, CDR2 SVGAGI. The CDR3 has 15 amino acids. Between the trimmed V and J ends, which lost 7 bases and 5 bases, there was a span of 20 bases. For the CDR3, the DNA is TGTGCCAGCACTGATCGGGCAGGGAACCGATATGGCTACACCTTC. Its protein product is CASTDRAGNRYGYTF.

This chain connects TRBV30 to TRBJ2-1; 8 bases line up with TRBD2. The germline gives CDR1 GTSNPN, CDR2 SVGIG (reference sequence). The CDR3 contains 14 residues. V was pared by 1 base and J by 6 bases, with 5 bases of the junction left unmatched. Written as DNA, the CDR3 is TGTGCCTGGAGTGGTACTAGCGGCAGCAATGAGCAGTTCTTC. Residues: CAWSGTSGSNEQFF.

The J gene is TRBJ2-7, the V gene TRBV14; 9 bases match TRBD2. This CDR3 has 16 residues. Per the germline V gene, CDR1 is SGHDN and CDR2 is FVKESK. Trimming took 2 bases from V and 9 from J; bases not matched to a gene: 14. CDR3 residues: CASSQPSASGAVRQYF. CDR3 DNA: TGTGCCAGCAGCCAACCCTCTGCTAGCGGGGCAGTCAGGCAGTACTTC.

This chain uses TRBV7-9 with TRBJ2-1; 7 nucleotides align to TRBD1. The ends lost 5 bases at V and 6 bases at J; junction bases unmatched: 10. Germline CDR1 SEHNR, CDR2 FQNEAQ (reference sequence). The CDR3 contains 15 residues. CDR3 bases: TGTGCCAGCAGCGGAACAGGGGAAGCGGCCAATGAGCAGTTCTTC. This gives the protein CASSGTGEAANEQFF.

This clone was seen a handful of times. V and J are TRBV6-4 and TRBJ2-2; 12 bases align to TRBD2. The CDR3 covers 16 residues. Trimming cost V 5 bases and J 3 bases; bases outside gene matches: 4. The germline gives CDR1 MRHNA, CDR2 SNTAGT. Here the CDR3 reads CASSTTSGGYTGELFF. CDR3 nucleotides: TGTGCCAGCAGTACGACTAGCGGGGGTTACACCGGGGAGCTGTTTTTT.

Only a few counts were recorded for this clone. This chain connects TRBV6-4 to TRBJ2-1; TRBD2 matches 7 bases. Germline CDR1 is MRHNA and CDR2 is SNTAGT. The CDR3 has 16 residues. V was clipped by 4 bases and J by 4 bases; unmatched bases: 10. The CDR3 nucleotides read TGTGCCAGCAGTGTCTTTAGCGGGCTAGGGTACAATGAGCAGTTCTTC. Translating gives CASSVFSGLGYNEQFF.

The gene calls are TRBV10-3 and TRBJ1-5, with 8 bases matching TRBD1. The trim removed 9 bases at V and 4 bases at J, leaving 2 bases unmatched. This CDR3 comprises 12 residues. Germline-derived CDR1 and CDR2 are ENHRY and SYGVKD. The CDR3 DNA is TGTGCCATTCGACAGGGGAATCAGCCCCAGCATTTT. Its translation: CAIRQGNQPQHF.

This chain joins TRBV5-1 and TRBJ2-7; 7 bases line up with TRBD1. There are 15 residues in the CDR3. Germline CDR1 and CDR2: SGHRS and YFSETQ. Trimming removed 4 bases from V and 6 bases from J; junction bases left unmatched: 13. CDR3 loop: CASSVLTGTATEQYF. In DNA form, the CDR3 reads TGCGCCAGCAGCGTTCTCACCGGGACAGCGACCGAGCAGTACTTC.

This clone was seen a handful of times. V and J are TRBV7-9 and TRBJ1-3; weak D call: TRBD1 (6 bases). Germline V gives CDR1 SEHNR, CDR2 FQNEAQ (reference sequence). This CDR3 spans 15 amino acids. V dropped 2 bases and J dropped 2 bases, with 10 bases sitting between them. Here the CDR3 DNA reads TGTGCCAGCAGCTTATCCACAGGGACTGGAAACACCATATATTTT. Protein sequence: CASSLSTGTGNTIYF.

The chain carries TRBV4-1 and TRBJ2-7; TRBD2 might be the D (5 bases). V was trimmed by 1 base and J by 2 bases, leaving 12 bases between them. This CDR3 is 15 amino acids long. Germline V gene sequence: CDR1 MGHRA, CDR2 YSYEKL. In DNA, the CDR3 is TGCGCCAGCAGCCAAGTCGGAGGCGCAACCTACGAGCAGTACTTC. Its translation is CASSQVGGATYEQYF.